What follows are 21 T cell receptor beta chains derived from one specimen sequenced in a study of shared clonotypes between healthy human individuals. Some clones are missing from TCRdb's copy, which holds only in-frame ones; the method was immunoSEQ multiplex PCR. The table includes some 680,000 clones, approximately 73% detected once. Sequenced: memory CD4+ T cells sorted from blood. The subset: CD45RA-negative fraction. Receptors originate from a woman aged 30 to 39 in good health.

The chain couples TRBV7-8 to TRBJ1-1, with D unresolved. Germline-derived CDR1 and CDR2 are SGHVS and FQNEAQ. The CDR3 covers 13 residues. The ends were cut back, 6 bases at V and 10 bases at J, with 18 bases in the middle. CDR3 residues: CASSPDLTLSAFF. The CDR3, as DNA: TGTGCCAGCAGTCCGGACCTGACTTTGTCAGCTTTCTTT.

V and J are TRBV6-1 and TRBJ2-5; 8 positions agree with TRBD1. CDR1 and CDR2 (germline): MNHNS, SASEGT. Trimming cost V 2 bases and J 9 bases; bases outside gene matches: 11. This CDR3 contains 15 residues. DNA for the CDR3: TGTGCCAGCAGTGAAAATGTGGGACAGGACATGCCCCAGTACTTC. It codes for CASSENVGQDMPQYF.

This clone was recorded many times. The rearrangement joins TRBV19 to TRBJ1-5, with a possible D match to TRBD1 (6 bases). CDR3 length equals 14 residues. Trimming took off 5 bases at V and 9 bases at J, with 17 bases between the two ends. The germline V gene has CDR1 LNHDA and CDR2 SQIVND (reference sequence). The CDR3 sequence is CASSPYRDGSPQHF. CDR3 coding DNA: TGTGCCAGTAGTCCATACAGGGACGGGTCGCCCCAGCATTTT.

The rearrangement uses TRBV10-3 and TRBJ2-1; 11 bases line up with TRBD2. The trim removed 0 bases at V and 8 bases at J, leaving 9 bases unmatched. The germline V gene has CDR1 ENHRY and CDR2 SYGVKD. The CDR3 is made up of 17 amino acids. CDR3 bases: TGTGCCATCAGTGAGTCCCAGGGAATAGCGGGAGGGGATGAGCAGTTCTTC. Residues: CAISESQGIAGGDEQFF.

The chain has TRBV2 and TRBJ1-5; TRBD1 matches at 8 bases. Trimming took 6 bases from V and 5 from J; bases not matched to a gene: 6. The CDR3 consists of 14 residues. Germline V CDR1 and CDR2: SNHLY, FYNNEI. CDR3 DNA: TGTGCCAGCAGGAGGACAGGGTTGGATCAGCCCCAGCATTTT. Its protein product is CASRRTGLDQPQHF.

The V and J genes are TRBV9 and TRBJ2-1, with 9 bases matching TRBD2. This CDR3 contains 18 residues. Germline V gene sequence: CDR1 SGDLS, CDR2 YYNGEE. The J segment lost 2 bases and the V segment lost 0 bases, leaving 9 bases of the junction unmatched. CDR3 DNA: TGTGCCAGCAGCGTAGTTGCAACTAGCGGGCAGACCTACAATGAGCAGTTCTTC. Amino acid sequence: CASSVVATSGQTYNEQFF.

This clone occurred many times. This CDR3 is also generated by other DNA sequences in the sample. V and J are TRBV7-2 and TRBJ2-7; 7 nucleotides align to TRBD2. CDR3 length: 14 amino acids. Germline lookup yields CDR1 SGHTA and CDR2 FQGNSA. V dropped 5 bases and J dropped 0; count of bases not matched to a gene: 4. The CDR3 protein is CASSIQRDSYEQYF. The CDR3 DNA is TGTGCCAGCAGCATACAGCGGGACTCCTACGAGCAGTACTTC. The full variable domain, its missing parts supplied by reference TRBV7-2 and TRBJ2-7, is GAGVSQSPSNKVTEKGKDVELRCDPISGHTALYWYRQSLGQGLEFLIYFQGNSAPDKSGLPSDRFSAERTGGSVSTLTIQRTQQEDSAVYLCASSIQRDSYEQYFGPGTRLTVT.

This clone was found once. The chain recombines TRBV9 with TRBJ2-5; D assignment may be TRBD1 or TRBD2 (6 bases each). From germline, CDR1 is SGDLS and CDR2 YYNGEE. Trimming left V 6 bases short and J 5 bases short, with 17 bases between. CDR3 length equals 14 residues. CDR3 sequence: CASNGGGSVETQYF. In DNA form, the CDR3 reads TGTGCCAGCAACGGAGGGGGTAGCGTGGAGACCCAGTACTTC.

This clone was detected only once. The CDR3 region is CASSRGQSYSNQPQHF. In DNA form, the CDR3 reads TGTGCCAGCAGCCGTGGACAGTCCTATAGCAATCAGCCCCAGCATTTT. This rearrangement joins TRBV5-8 to TRBJ1-5, with a weak D call TRBD1 (6 bases). There are 16 residues in the CDR3. CDR1 is SGHTS, CDR2 YDEGEE, per germline. Between the trimmed V and J ends, which lost 4 bases and 0 bases, there was a span of 14 bases.

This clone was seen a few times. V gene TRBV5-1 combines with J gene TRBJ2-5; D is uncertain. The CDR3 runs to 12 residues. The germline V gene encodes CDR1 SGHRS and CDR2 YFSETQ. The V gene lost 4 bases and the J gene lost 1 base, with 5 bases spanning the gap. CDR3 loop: CASSRPQETQYF. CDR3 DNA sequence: TGCGCCAGCAGCCGTCCCCAAGAGACCCAGTACTTC.

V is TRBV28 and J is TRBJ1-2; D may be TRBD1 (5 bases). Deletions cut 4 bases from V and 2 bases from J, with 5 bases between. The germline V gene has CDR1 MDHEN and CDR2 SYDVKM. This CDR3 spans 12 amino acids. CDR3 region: CASSSGNYGYTF. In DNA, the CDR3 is TGTGCCAGCAGTTCAGGGAACTATGGCTACACCTTC.

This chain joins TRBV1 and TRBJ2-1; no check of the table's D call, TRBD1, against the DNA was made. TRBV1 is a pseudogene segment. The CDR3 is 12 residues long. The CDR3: CTQQVPRNEQFF. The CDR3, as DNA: TGCACCCAACAGGTTCCGCGGAATGAGCAGTTCTTC.

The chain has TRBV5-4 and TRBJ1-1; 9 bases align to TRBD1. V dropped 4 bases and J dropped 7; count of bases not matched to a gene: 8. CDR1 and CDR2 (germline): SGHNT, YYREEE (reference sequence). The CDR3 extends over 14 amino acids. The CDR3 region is CASSDRDREGEAFF. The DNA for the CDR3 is TGTGCCAGCAGCGATCGGGACAGGGAGGGTGAAGCTTTCTTT.

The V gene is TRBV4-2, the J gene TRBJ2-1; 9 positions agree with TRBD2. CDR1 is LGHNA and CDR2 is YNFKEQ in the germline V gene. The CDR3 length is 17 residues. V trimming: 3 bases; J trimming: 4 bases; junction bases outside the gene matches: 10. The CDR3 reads CASSQRSSGTSYNEQFF. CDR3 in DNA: TGTGCCAGCAGCCAGAGGTCTAGCGGGACTAGTTACAATGAGCAGTTCTTC.

CDR3 in DNA: TGTGCCAGCAGTTCAGACGGCCGCTCTGGAAACACCATATATTTT. As protein: CASSSDGRSGNTIYF. The chain has TRBV6-5 and TRBJ1-3; D gene unclear. The CDR3 runs 15 residues. The V end was cut by 4 bases, the J end by 0 bases, with 10 bases between. CDR1 MNHEY and CDR2 SVGAGI come from the germline V gene.

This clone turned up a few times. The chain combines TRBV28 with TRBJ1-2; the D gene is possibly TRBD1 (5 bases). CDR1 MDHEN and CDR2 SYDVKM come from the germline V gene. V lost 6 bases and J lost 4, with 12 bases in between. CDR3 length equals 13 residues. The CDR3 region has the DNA TGTGCCAGCAGCCCGACAGTCAGCTATGGCTACACCTTC. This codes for CASSPTVSYGYTF.

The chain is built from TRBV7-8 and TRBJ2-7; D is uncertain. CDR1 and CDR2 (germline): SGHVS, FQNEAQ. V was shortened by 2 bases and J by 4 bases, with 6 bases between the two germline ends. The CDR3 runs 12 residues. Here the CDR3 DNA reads TGTGCCAGCAGCTTAAAGCGTTACGAGCAGTACTTC. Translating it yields CASSLKRYEQYF.

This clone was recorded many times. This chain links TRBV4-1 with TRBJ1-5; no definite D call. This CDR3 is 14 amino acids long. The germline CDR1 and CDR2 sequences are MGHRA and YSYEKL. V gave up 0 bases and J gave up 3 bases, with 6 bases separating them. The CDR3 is CASSQDNNNQPQHF. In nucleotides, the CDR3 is TGCGCCAGCAGCCAAGATAACAACAATCAGCCCCAGCATTTT.

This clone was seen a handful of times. The CDR3 DNA is TGTGCCAGCAGTACATCCGGGACTAGCGCCCACGGGGAGCTGTTTTTT. It codes for CASSTSGTSAHGELFF. This rearrangement joins TRBV27 to TRBJ2-2; TRBD2 matches at 10 bases. The germline V gene encodes CDR1 MNHEY and CDR2 SMNVEV (reference sequence). Trimming at V came to 5 bases and at J to 7 bases, leaving 10 bases not matched to a gene. This CDR3 has 16 amino acids.

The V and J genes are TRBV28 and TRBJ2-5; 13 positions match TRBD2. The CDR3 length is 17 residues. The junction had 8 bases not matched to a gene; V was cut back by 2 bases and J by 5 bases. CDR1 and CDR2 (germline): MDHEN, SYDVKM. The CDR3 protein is CASSLVLAGGDGETQYF. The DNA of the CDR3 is TGTGCCAGCAGTTTAGTACTAGCGGGAGGGGACGGGGAGACCCAGTACTTC.

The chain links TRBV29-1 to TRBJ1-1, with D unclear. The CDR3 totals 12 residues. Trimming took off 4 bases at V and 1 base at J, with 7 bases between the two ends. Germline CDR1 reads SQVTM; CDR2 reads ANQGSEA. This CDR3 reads CSVGSGNTEAFF. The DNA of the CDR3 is TGCAGCGTTGGAAGCGGGAACACTGAAGCTTTCTTT.